Listed below are T cell receptor beta chains from one sample, sequenced in a study of blood T cell repertoires in COVID-19. Here immunoSEQ multiplex PCR was the method, and the copy in TCRdb shows in-frame clones only, minus some. The sample shows 200,000 or so clones, about 80% of them seen only once. Sequencing was done on a sample of PBMCs or T cells enriched from blood (not recorded which). Every receptor here comes from a man in his forties who had recovered from COVID-19. Each CDR3 is given without its conserved first and last residue. Some rows have no size entry. The others give once, few or many, or a class for an expanded clone.

abundance: .
v_gene: TRBV11-2
len: 13
CDR3aa: ASSSSVLMNTEAF

abundance: .
v_gene: TRBV9
len: 15
CDR3aa: ASSSTQRQGASGGYT

abundance: once
v_gene: TRBV11-1
len: 13
CDR3aa: ASSPDPFGGPGYT

abundance: once
v_gene: TRBV28
len: 12
CDR3aa: ASSLSGVPDTQY

abundance: .
v_gene: TRBV5-1
len: 12
CDR3aa: ASSLPTGTDTQY

abundance: .
v_gene: TRBV4-1
len: 13
CDR3aa: ASSRGLAGSDTQY

abundance: .
v_gene: TRBV5-1
len: 11
CDR3aa: ASSFQGPETQY

abundance: .
v_gene: TRBV28
len: 15
CDR3aa: ASSPHDARDRGHGYT

abundance: .
v_gene: TRBV2
len: 13
CDR3aa: ASRPDRGLSEKLF

abundance: .
v_gene: TRBV28
len: 15
CDR3aa: ASSLSGMGRGGDTQY

abundance: few
v_gene: TRBV10-3
len: 12
CDR3aa: AISDSGGAREQY

abundance: .
v_gene: TRBV28
len: 10
CDR3aa: ATGGPKETQY

abundance: .
v_gene: TRBV18
len: 12
CDR3aa: ASSPGASNTEAF

abundance: .
v_gene: TRBV4-3
len: 13
CDR3aa: ASSQELAWGVEQY

abundance: .
v_gene: TRBV7-9
len: 12
CDR3aa: ASSSRLANGELF

abundance: .
v_gene: TRBV5-4
len: 11
CDR3aa: ASSYGTWETQY

abundance: .
v_gene: TRBV7-9
len: 12
CDR3aa: ASSLGQSGAEAF

abundance: few
v_gene: TRBV28
len: 14
CDR3aa: ASSLNSGTGSYGYT

abundance: .
v_gene: TRBV5-1
len: 12
CDR3aa: ASSKRGDYNEQF

abundance: .
v_gene: TRBV4-3
len: 16
CDR3aa: ASSQAYSGGASGYGYT

abundance: .
v_gene: TRBV6-4
len: 13
CDR3aa: ASTSVLSSYNEQF

abundance: .
v_gene: TRBV5-4
len: 13
CDR3aa: ASSPGTSGYNEQF

abundance: .
v_gene: TRBV14
len: 17
CDR3aa: ASSQDSVGDRGLNYGYT

abundance: few
v_gene: TRBV5-4
len: 11
CDR3aa: ASSAGQTGELF

abundance: .
v_gene: TRBV4-1
len: 13
CDR3aa: ASRPTTGQNTEAF